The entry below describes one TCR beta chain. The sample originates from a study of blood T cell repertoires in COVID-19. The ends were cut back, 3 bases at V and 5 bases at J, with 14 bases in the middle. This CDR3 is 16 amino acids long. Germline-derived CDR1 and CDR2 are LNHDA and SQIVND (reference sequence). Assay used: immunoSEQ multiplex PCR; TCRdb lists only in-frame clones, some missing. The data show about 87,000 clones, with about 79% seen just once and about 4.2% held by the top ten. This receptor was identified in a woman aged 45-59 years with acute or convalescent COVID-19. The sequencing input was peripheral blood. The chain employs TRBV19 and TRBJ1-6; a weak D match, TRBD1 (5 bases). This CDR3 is CASSIGRAGHNSPLHF. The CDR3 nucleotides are TGTGCCAGTAGTATCGGCAGGGCAGGGCATAATTCACCCCTCCACTTT.